This TCR beta chain was retrieved from a study of T cells after yellow fever vaccination. Looking at the study overall: Fractions containing few cells were prepared with SMART-Seq v4 Ultra Low Input. Study-wide points: Post-booster reappearance was seen for most primary-vaccination clones (roughly 97% CD4, 80% to 90% CD8). Overlap between CD4 and CD8 compartments was detected for a small share of clonotypes.

Synthesis of TCR cDNA relied on 5'RACE template switching, which attached a universal primer site and UMIs. One entry per CDR3 protein results from TCRdb running MiXCR on the 5' RACE reads. The profile shows some 350,000 distinct CDR3 sequences, approximately 4% of them singletons. Concerning this clonotype: The antigen remains undetermined.

Sequenced material: PBMCs, taken 5 days after the yellow fever booster vaccination. This TCR was recovered from a man aged 18-30 years who received the YFV17D yellow fever vaccine.

Here the CDR3 DNA reads TGTGCCAGCAGCTACCAACAGGGGGCCGATGAAAAACTGTTTTTT. Its protein is CASSYQQGADEKLFF. The rearrangement links TRBV7-9 to TRBJ1-4; TRBD1 matches 9 bases. Germline V lookup: CDR1 SEHNR, CDR2 FQNEAQ (reference sequence). Germline trimming cut 4 bases from V and 6 bases from J; bases unmatched to any gene: 6. CDR3 length equals 15 residues.